This T cell receptor (beta chain) derives from a study of vaccination and CD4 T cells after COVID-19. Germline assignment: CDR1 MNHEY and CDR2 SMNVEV (reference sequence). This CDR3 has 13 amino acids. The V segment lost 5 bases and the J segment 5 bases; nucleotides outside the gene matches: 4. Treatment described: roughly 10-day PBMC culture with coronavirus spike peptide pools or control peptides (ViraFEST assay). The study's findings and limits: A median approximately 86% of convalescent patients' SARS-CoV-2-reactive clones emerged only after vaccination.

Cultured CD4+ T cell DNA underwent sequencing with the Oncomine TCR Beta short-read assay. One entry per CDR3 protein results from TCRdb running MiXCR on the PCR reads. This table has 4,300 or so distinct CDR3 sequences, about 26% appearing once. This clonotype was counted between two and nine times. The antigen is not known. The specimen sequenced was CD4+ T cells from blood, cultured in vitro. The chain recombines TRBV27 with TRBJ2-7; 9 nucleotides align to TRBD2. The sequence derives from a human donor who had recovered from COVID-19. The CDR3 DNA reads as TGTGCCAGCAGTGCCAGCGGGGGGAACGAGCAGTACTTC. Its translation: CASSASGGNEQYF.